Described below is a single TCR beta chain sequence and its context. Other nucleotide sequences from this sample produce the same CDR3. The V gene end was trimmed by 5 bases and the J gene end by 5 bases; junction bases not matched to a gene: 6. Per the germline V gene, CDR1 is SEHNR and CDR2 is FQNEAQ (reference sequence). There are 14 residues in the CDR3. Authors' analysis steps: Nucleated cell number was recorded as an estimate derived from reference gene primer amplification. Repertoires were generated with immunoSEQ multiplex PCR, while TCRdb's copy carries only in-frame clones and drops some. That table gives V, J and clone size, and the DNA gave D and trimming. The sample contains about 670,000 clones, 70% to 90% of which appear only once. The sample originates from a study of blood T cell repertoires in COVID-19. Study in general: Both acute and convalescent COVID-19 samples were obtained from the United States, Italy and Spain.

The chain couples TRBV7-9 to TRBJ1-1; 9 nucleotides line up with TRBD1. Sequencing used peripheral blood. The TCR comes from a woman younger than 30 with acute or convalescent COVID-19. CDR3 protein: CASSLGQGNTEAFF. In DNA form, the CDR3 reads TGTGCCAGCAGCCTCGGACAGGGGAATACTGAAGCTTTCTTT.